A single sample gave rise to the 20 T cell receptor beta chains below, sequenced in a study of T cell responses to AZD1222 COVID-19 vaccine. Some clones are missing from TCRdb's copy, which holds only in-frame ones; the method was immunoSEQ multiplex PCR. The repertoire holds over 120,000 clones, roughly 94% seen once, with roughly 2% in the top ten. Sequencing was performed on peripheral blood, taken on day 0 of AZD1222 vaccination. The receptor set was obtained from an adult in good health.

This chain uses TRBV19 with TRBJ1-6; D not resolved. V was trimmed by 5 bases and J by 6 bases, leaving 14 bases between them. This CDR3 region has 15 residues. CDR1 is LNHDA, CDR2 SQIVND, per germline (reference sequence). The CDR3 nucleotides read TGTGCCAGTAGTGTCAATCGACCGACTAATTCACCCCTCCACTTT. Its translation: CASSVNRPTNSPLHF.

The chain carries TRBV7-2 and TRBJ1-1; D is uncertain. Trimming stripped 7 bases from V and 5 bases from J, with 20 bases between. This CDR3 contains 15 residues. Germline CDR1 and CDR2: SGHTA and FQGNSA. The CDR3 DNA sequence: TGTGCCAGCACACGATGGAGTACTTTTGGGACTGAAGCTTTCTTT. The encoded protein is CASTRWSTFGTEAFF.

The CDR3 sequence: CASSLALRASGLLSYEQYF. In nucleotides, the CDR3 is TGTGCCAGCAGCTTAGCGCTTAGGGCTAGCGGGTTACTATCCTACGAGCAGTACTTC. The chain carries TRBV7-2 and TRBJ2-7; 8 bases are a match to TRBD2. The CDR3 loop spans 19 amino acids. V was clipped by 0 bases and J by 1 base; unmatched bases: 14. Germline CDR1 reads SGHTA; CDR2 reads FQGNSA. Complete variable domain (other parts from reference TRBV7-2 and TRBJ2-7): GAGVSQSPSNKVTEKGKDVELRCDPISGHTALYWYRQSLGQGLEFLIYFQGNSAPDKSGLPSDRFSAERTGGSVSTLTIQRTQQEDSAVYLCASSLALRASGLLSYEQYFGPGTRLTVT.

This chain uses TRBV5-4 with TRBJ2-7; 8 bases are shared with TRBD1. Germline V CDR1 and CDR2: SGHNT, YYREEE (reference sequence). Trimming removed 3 bases from V and 10 bases from J; junction bases left unmatched: 6. The CDR3 loop spans 12 amino acids. The CDR3 nucleotides are TGTGCCAGCAGCTACGGGACAGGTGAACAGTACTTC. It translates to CASSYGTGEQYF.

This sequence joins TRBV30 and TRBJ1-5; no firm D call. This CDR3 is built from 13 residues. Germline assignment: CDR1 GTSNPN and CDR2 SVGIG (reference sequence). Trimming stripped 0 bases from V and 7 bases from J, with 10 bases between. CDR3 loop: CAWSVEVGQPQHF. CDR3 DNA sequence: TGTGCCTGGAGTGTGGAGGTCGGACAGCCCCAGCATTTT.

The V and J genes are TRBV6-5 and TRBJ1-1; D remains unclear. Per the germline V gene, CDR1 is MNHEY and CDR2 is SVGAGI. The V and J ends lost 0 bases and 1 base respectively, with 9 bases between them. This CDR3 has 15 residues. The CDR3 DNA reads as TGTGCCAGCAGTTACTCGGGCATACAGAACACTGAAGCTTTCTTT. This gives the protein CASSYSGIQNTEAFF.

V gene TRBV27 combines with J gene TRBJ2-5, with D unclear. Germline V gene sequence: CDR1 MNHEY, CDR2 SMNVEV (reference sequence). This CDR3 has 12 amino acids. Trimming took off 5 bases at V and 1 base at J, with 5 bases between the two ends. CDR3 sequence reads: CASSAIQETQYF. For the CDR3, the DNA is TGTGCCAGCAGTGCGATCCAAGAGACCCAGTACTTC.

The J gene is TRBJ2-7, the V gene TRBV4-3, with 8 bases aligning to TRBD1. The CDR3 has 14 residues. V gave up 5 bases and J gave up 1 base; unmatched junction bases: 4. Germline V gene data show CDR1 as LGHNA and CDR2 as YSLEER. CDR3 residues: CASSSGTGSYEQYF. CDR3 coding DNA: TGCGCCAGCAGCTCGGGGACAGGTTCCTACGAGCAGTACTTC.

As concerns this clone: The sample carries other DNA sequences with the same CDR3. V usage is TRBV3-1 (or the pseudogene TRBV3-2) and J usage is TRBJ2-7; D is unresolved. Trimming removed 3 bases at V and 0 bases at J, with 0 bases between. In germline, CDR1 is LGHDT, CDR2 YNNKEL (reference sequence). This CDR3 is built from 11 residues. The CDR3 region is CASSHSYEQYF. In DNA, the CDR3 is TGTGCCAGCAGCCACTCCTACGAGCAGTACTTC.

As regards this clone: A read error is possible here, since a much larger clone lies one base away. The sample holds other DNA sequences that translate to the same CDR3. The V call is TRBV4-1, the J call TRBJ1-2; TRBD1 aligns across 9 bases. The CDR3 has 14 residues. J was trimmed by 4 bases and V by 3 bases; bases with no gene match: 3. In germline, CDR1 is MGHRA, CDR2 YSYEKL. In DNA, the CDR3 is TGCGCCAGCAGCCAGGGGACAGGGCCCTATGGCTACACCTTC. Translated, it gives CASSQGTGPYGYTF.

The rearrangement uses TRBV7-6 and TRBJ2-5; 15 nucleotides align to TRBD2. Trimming took 4 bases from V and 4 from J; bases not matched to a gene: 13. The CDR3 sequence is 19 residues long. From germline, CDR1 is SGHVS and CDR2 FNYEAQ. In nucleotides, the CDR3 is TGTGCCAGCAGCTCCCGGACTAGCGGGGGGGCCGGAATCCCAGAGACCCAGTACTTC. Translated: CASSSRTSGGAGIPETQYF.

V is TRBV18 and J is TRBJ2-2; D uncertain. V lost 6 bases to trimming and J lost 4 bases, with 12 bases between them. CDR1 is KGHSH and CDR2 is LQKENI in the germline V gene. The CDR3 contains 14 residues. The CDR3 DNA reads as TGTGCCAGCTCCCAACCGACCCTCACCGGGGAGCTGTTTTTT. It specifies CASSQPTLTGELFF.

The chain carries TRBV10-3 and TRBJ2-7, with D possibly matching TRBD1 (6 bases). CDR3 length: 15 residues. Trimming took off 2 bases at V and 4 bases at J, with 15 bases between the two ends. CDR1 is ENHRY and CDR2 is SYGVKD in the germline V gene. Written as DNA, the CDR3 is TGTGCCATCAGTGAGGGGGAAAAGGACAGTTACGAGCAGTACTTC. The encoded protein is CAISEGEKDSYEQYF.

J is TRBJ1-2 and V is TRBV5-6; no clear D gene. This CDR3 spans 14 amino acids. The ends were cut back, 0 bases at V and 4 bases at J, with 10 bases in the middle. CDR1 is SGHDT and CDR2 is YYEEEE in the germline V gene. CDR3 DNA: TGTGCCAGCAGCTTGGTGGGCAGGCCCTATGGCTACACCTTC. Translated: CASSLVGRPYGYTF. Using reference TRBV5-6 and TRBJ1-2 for the parts outside the CDR3, the full variable domain is DAGVTQSPTHLIKTRGQQVTLRCSPKSGHDTVSWYQQALGQGPQFIFQYYEEEERQRGNFPDRFSGHQFPNYSSELNVNALLLGDSALYLCASSLVGRPYGYTFGSGTRLTVV.

The J gene is TRBJ1-6, the V gene TRBV5-1; a possible D gene is TRBD1 (5 bases). Germline V gene data show CDR1 as SGHRS and CDR2 as YFSETQ. The CDR3 is 14 residues long. Trimming stripped 0 bases from V and 8 bases from J, with 9 bases between. Here the CDR3 DNA reads TGCGCCAGCAGCTTGGCGGGACGGGATTCACCCCTCCACTTT. The encoded protein is CASSLAGRDSPLHF.

The J gene is TRBJ1-4, the V gene TRBV4-3; D is perhaps TRBD1 (5 bases). This CDR3 has 13 amino acids. V was trimmed by 4 bases and J by 7 bases, leaving 10 bases between them. Germline CDR1 LGHNA, CDR2 YSLEER. For the CDR3, the DNA is TGCGCCAGCAGCCCCGGGGGGGGTGAAAAACTGTTTTTT. It encodes CASSPGGGEKLFF.

The CDR3 nucleotides are TGTGCCAGTACGGGGTATGGAAACACCATATATTTT. Translation gives CASTGYGNTIYF. The chain joins TRBV19 to TRBJ1-3; D is uncertain. Per germline, CDR1 LNHDA and CDR2 SQIVND (reference sequence). The CDR3 has 12 amino acids. V shed 7 bases and J shed 3 bases, with 7 bases lying between them.

The V call is TRBV13, the J call TRBJ2-7, with D perhaps TRBD1 or TRBD2 (5 bases each). The length of the CDR3 is 15 residues. The V gene's germline CDR1 is PRHDT and CDR2 FYEKMQ (reference sequence). Trimming stripped 5 bases from V and 5 bases from J, with 19 bases between. In DNA form, the CDR3 reads TGTGCCAGCAGCCCCCTCACCGGGGCAGGGAACGAGCAGTACTTC. Protein product: CASSPLTGAGNEQYF. The whole variable domain, filled in from reference TRBV13 and TRBJ2-7, reads AAGVIQSPRHLIKEKRETATLKCYPIPRHDTVYWYQQGPGQDPQFLISFYEKMQSDKGSIPDRFSAQQFSDYHSELNMSSLELGDSALYFCASSPLTGAGNEQYFGPGTRLTVT.

The V gene is TRBV5-1, the J gene TRBJ2-7; TRBD2 matches 8 bases. The CDR3 extends over 18 amino acids. Germline V gene sequence: CDR1 SGHRS, CDR2 YFSETQ. V trimming: 0 bases; J trimming: 0 bases; junction bases outside the gene matches: 11. CDR3 residues: CASSLVGLRGDSSYEQYF. The DNA for the CDR3 is TGCGCCAGCAGCTTGGTTGGTTTGCGGGGGGATAGCTCCTACGAGCAGTACTTC. The full variable domain, its missing parts supplied by reference TRBV5-1 and TRBJ2-7, is KAGVTQTPRYLIKTRGQQVTLSCSPISGHRSVSWYQQTPGQGLQFLFEYFSETQRNKGNFPGRFSGRQFSNSRSEMNVSTLELGDSALYLCASSLVGLRGDSSYEQYFGPGTRLTVT.

This clone was observed a handful of times. V is TRBV19 and J is TRBJ1-5; 7 bases are a match to TRBD1. CDR3 length: 13 residues. Per germline, CDR1 LNHDA and CDR2 SQIVND (reference sequence). J was trimmed by 10 bases and V by 5 bases; bases with no gene match: 8. Here the CDR3 reads CASSAAGGKPQHF. The CDR3 coding sequence is TGTGCCAGTAGTGCCGCAGGGGGGAAACCCCAGCATTTT.